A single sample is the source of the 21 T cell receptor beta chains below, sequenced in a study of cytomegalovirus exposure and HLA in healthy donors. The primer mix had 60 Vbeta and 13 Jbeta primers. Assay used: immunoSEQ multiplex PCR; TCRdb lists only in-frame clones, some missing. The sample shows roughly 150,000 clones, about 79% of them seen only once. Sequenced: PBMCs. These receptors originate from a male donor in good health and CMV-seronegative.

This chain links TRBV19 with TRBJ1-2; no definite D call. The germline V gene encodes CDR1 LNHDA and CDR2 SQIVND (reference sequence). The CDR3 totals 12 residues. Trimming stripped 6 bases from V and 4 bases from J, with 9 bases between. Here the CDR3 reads CASRQELYGYTF. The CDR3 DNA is TGTGCCAGTAGGCAAGAGCTCTATGGCTACACCTTC.

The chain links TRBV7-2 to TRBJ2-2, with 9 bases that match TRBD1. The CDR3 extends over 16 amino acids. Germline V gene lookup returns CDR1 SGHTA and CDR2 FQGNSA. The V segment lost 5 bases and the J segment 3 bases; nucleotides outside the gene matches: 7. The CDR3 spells CASSAYRGRDTGELFF. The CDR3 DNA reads TGTGCCAGCAGCGCCTACAGGGGGCGTGACACCGGGGAGCTGTTTTTT.

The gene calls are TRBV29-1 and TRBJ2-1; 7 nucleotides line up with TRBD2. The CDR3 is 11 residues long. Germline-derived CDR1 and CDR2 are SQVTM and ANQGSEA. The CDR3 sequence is CGGSTYNEQFF. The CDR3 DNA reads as TGCGGCGGGAGTACCTACAATGAGCAGTTCTTC.

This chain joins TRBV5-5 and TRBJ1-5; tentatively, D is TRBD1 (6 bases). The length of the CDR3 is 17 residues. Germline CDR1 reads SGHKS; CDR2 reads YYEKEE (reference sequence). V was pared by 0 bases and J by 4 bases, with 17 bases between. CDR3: CASSLGYAGRGNQPQHF. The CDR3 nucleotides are TGTGCCAGCAGCTTGGGTTACGCGGGCAGGGGTAATCAGCCCCAGCATTTT.

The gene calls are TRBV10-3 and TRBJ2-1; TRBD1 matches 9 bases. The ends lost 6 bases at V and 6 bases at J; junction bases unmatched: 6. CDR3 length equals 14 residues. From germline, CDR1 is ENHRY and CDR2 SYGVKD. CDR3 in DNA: TGTGCCATCAGCGGGGACAGGGAAGGCAATGAGCAGTTCTTC. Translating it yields CAISGDREGNEQFF.

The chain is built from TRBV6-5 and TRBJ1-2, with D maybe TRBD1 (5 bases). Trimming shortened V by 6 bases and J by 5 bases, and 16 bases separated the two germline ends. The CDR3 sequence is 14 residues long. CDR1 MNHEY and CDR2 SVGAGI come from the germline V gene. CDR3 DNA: TGTGCCAGCAGGGAACCAGACAGTCCGTATGGCTACACCTTC. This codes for CASREPDSPYGYTF.

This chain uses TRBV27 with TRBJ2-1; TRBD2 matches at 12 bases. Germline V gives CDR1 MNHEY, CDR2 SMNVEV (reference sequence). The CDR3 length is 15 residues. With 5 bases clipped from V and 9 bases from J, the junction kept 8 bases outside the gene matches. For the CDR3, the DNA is TGTGCCAGCAGTATCCTAGCGGGGGGGCCGGTTGAGCAGTTCTTC. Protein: CASSILAGGPVEQFF.

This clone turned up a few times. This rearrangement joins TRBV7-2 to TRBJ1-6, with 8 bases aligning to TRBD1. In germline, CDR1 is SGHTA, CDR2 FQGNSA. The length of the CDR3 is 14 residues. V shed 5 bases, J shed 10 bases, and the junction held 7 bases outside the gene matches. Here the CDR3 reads CASSLDRGRSPLHF. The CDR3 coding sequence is TGTGCCAGCAGCCTTGACAGGGGAAGGTCACCCCTCCACTTT.

The CDR3 DNA reads as TGTGCCAGCAGCGTAGGGGTAGCGGGGGGCCAAGAGACCCAGTACTTC. Residues: CASSVGVAGGQETQYF. V usage is TRBV9 and J usage is TRBJ2-5, with 10 bases matching TRBD2. The CDR3 length is 16 residues. Germline lookup yields CDR1 SGDLS and CDR2 YYNGEE. V gave up 0 bases and J gave up 1 base; unmatched junction bases: 3.

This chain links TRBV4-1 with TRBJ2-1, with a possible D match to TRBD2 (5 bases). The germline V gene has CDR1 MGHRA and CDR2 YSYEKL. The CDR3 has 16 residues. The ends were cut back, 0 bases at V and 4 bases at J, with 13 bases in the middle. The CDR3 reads CASSQDPSRSYNEQFF. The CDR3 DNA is TGCGCCAGCAGCCAAGATCCTAGCCGAAGTTACAATGAGCAGTTCTTC.

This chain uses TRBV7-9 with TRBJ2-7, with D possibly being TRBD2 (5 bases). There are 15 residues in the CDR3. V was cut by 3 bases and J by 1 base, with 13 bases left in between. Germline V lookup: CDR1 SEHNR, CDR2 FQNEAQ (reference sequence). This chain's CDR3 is CASSFEVARSYEQYF. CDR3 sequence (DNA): TGTGCCAGCAGCTTCGAAGTAGCGAGGTCCTACGAGCAGTACTTC.

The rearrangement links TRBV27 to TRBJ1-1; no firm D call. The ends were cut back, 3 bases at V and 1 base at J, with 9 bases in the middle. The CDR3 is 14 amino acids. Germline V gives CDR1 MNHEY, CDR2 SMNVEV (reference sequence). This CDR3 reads CASSFLGSNTEAFF. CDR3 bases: TGTGCCAGCAGTTTCCTTGGCTCGAACACTGAAGCTTTCTTT.

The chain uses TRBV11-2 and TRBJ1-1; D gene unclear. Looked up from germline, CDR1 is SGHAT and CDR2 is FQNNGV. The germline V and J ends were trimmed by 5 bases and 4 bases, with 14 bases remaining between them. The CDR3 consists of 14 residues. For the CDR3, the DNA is TGTGCCAGCAGCCCGGTGGGTGGGAGCACTGAAGCTTTCTTT. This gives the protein CASSPVGGSTEAFF.

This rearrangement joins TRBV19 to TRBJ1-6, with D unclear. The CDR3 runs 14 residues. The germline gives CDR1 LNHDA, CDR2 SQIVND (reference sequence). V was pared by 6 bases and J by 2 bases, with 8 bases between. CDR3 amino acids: CASSSTTYNSPLHF. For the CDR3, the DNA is TGTGCCAGTAGCTCCACTACCTATAATTCACCCCTCCACTTT.

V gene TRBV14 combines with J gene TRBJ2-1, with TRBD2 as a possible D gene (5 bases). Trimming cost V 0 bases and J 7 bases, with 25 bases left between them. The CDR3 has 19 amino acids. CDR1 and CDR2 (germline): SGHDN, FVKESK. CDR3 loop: CASSQDFSGSAVPGNEQFF. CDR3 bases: TGTGCCAGCAGCCAAGATTTCTCCGGTTCAGCGGTCCCCGGGAATGAGCAGTTCTTC.

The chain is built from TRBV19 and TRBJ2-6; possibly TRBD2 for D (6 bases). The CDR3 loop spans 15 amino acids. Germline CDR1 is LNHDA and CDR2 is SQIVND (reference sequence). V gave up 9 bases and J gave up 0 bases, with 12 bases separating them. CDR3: CASQEGHSGANVLTF. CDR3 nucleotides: TGTGCCAGCCAGGAGGGGCACTCTGGGGCCAACGTCCTGACTTTC.

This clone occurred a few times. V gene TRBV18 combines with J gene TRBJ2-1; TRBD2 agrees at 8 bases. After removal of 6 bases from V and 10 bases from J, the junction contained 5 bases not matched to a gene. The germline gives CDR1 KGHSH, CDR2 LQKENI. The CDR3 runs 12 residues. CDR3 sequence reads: CASSPRLAEQFF. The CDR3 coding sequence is TGTGCCAGCTCCCCGAGACTAGCGGAGCAGTTCTTC.

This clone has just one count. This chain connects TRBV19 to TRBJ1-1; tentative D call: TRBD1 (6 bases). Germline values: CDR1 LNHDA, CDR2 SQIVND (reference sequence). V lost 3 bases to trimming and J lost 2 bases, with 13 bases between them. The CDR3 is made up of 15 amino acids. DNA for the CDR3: TGTGCCAGTAGTATGTGGGGGGGCGAAAACACTGAAGCTTTCTTT. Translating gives CASSMWGGENTEAFF. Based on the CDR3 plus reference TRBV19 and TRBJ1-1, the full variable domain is DGGITQSPKYLFRKEGQNVTLSCEQNLNHDAMYWYRQDPGQGLRLIYYSQIVNDFQKGDIAEGYSVSREKKESFPLTVTSAQKNPTAFYLCASSMWGGENTEAFFGQGTRLTVV.

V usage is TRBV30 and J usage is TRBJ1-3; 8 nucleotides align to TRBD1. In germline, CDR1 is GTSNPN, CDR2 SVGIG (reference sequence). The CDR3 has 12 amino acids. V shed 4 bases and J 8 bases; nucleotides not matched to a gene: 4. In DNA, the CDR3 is TGTGCCTGGACCACAGGGGGATACACCATATATTTT. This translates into CAWTTGGYTIYF.

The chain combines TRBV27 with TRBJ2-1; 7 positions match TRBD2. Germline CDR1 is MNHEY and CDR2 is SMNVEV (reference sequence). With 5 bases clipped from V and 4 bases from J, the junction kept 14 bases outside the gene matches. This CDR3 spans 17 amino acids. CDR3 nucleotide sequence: TGTGCCAGCAGTCCCTTTGTCGGGGCTAGCGGTTACAATGAGCAGTTCTTC. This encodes CASSPFVGASGYNEQFF.

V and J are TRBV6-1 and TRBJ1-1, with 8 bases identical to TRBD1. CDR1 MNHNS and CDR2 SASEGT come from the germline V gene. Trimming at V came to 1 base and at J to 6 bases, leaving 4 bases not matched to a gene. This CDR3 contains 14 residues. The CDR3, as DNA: TGTGCCAGCAGTGAAGGACAGGGGTTCTCTGAAGCTTTCTTT. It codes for CASSEGQGFSEAFF.